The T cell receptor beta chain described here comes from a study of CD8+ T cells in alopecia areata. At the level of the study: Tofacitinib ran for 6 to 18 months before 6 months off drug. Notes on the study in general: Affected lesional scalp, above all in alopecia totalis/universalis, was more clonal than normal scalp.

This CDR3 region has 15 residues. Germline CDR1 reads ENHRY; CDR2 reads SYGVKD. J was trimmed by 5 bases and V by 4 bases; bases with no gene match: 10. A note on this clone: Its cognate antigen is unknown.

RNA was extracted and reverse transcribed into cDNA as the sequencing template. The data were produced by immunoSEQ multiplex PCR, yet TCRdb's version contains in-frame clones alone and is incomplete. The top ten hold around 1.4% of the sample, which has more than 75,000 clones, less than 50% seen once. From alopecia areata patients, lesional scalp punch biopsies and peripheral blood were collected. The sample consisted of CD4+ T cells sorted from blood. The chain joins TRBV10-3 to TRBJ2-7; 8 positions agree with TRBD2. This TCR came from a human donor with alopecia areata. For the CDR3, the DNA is TGTGCCATCAGTGTTACCGGGACTAGTTCTCACGAGCAGTACTTC. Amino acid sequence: CAISVTGTSSHEQYF.